The clone carrying this T cell receptor beta chain was recorded only once. This entry comes from a study of CD8 T cells in Susac syndrome. The length of the CDR3 is 14 residues. Germline loops: CDR1 LGHNA, CDR2 YNFKEQ. V gave up 0 bases and J gave up 0 bases, with 6 bases separating them. Reverse transcription used about 0.45 to 1 ug RNA and random hexamers. One entry per CDR3 protein, called by TCRdb with MiXCR from the immunoSEQ multiplex PCR reads. The sample consists of approximately 70,000 distinct CDR3 sequences, approximately 95% of them appearing once. TEMRA cells were FACS-enriched, with CD8+ and CD4+ T cells isolated negatively.

The receptor was derived from a human donor in good health. Sequenced: CD8+ T cells from PBMCs. The rearrangement joins TRBV4-2 to TRBJ2-7, with no clear D. CDR3 nucleotide sequence: TGTGCCAGCAGCCAAGATGCCTTCTCCTACGAGCAGTACGTC. Protein sequence: CASSQDAFSYEQYV.